Below, 23 T cell receptor beta chains from the same sample are listed, as sequenced in a study of metastatic and nonmetastatic thyroid tumors (TCRdb year 2020). No patient had received any treatment before thyroid surgery. The method was PCR. Sequencer: Illumina HiSeq 4000. TCRdb cleaned the public reads at Q25 with fastp, built clones with MiXCR and kept in-frame beta chains. The sample profile shows around 89,000 clones; more than 12% of them were found once. The top ten clones comprise roughly 3.9% of the sample. The specimen sequenced was blood. These receptors all stem from a female donor with papillary thyroid cancer or a benign thyroid nodule (not recorded which). Some clones in this sample may be carry-over from other donors' samples.

This clone was seen repeatedly, ten times or more. The chain links TRBV11-3 to TRBJ2-3, with 8 bases matching TRBD2. CDR1 is SGHNT, CDR2 YENEEA, per germline. The length of the CDR3 is 16 residues. V shed 2 bases and J 2 bases; nucleotides not matched to a gene: 6. DNA of the CDR3: TGTGCCAGCAGCTTATTTCGGGGGGGGGTCACAGATACGCAGTATTTT. Translated: CASSLFRGGVTDTQYF.

This clone was detected ten times or more. The chain's CDR3 is CASSLEGQEYEQYF. The CDR3 DNA is TGTGCCAGCAGCTTGGAAGGGCAAGAGTACGAGCAGTACTTC. The rearrangement links TRBV5-6 to TRBJ2-7; D unclear. Per germline, CDR1 SGHDT and CDR2 YYEEEE. CDR3 length: 14 amino acids. Trimming removed 0 bases from V and 4 bases from J, with 11 bases in between.

The table lists this clone with many counts. This chain connects TRBV6-1 to TRBJ1-3, with D hard to call. Germline assignment: CDR1 MNHNS and CDR2 SASEGT. The CDR3 is 15 residues long. V lost 0 bases and J lost 4, with 10 bases in between. Here the CDR3 reads CASSEAGRKGNTIYF. As DNA, the CDR3 is TGTGCCAGCAGTGAAGCGGGAAGAAAGGGAAACACCATATATTTT.

This clone was counted ten times or more. This chain joins TRBV5-1 and TRBJ2-5; a possible D gene is TRBD2 (7 bases). There are 15 residues in the CDR3. V was pared by 2 bases and J by 4 bases, with 15 bases between. Germline V gene sequence: CDR1 SGHRS, CDR2 YFSETQ. The DNA of the CDR3 is TGCGCCAGCAGCTTCCAGGGGAGGGAAGGAGAGACCCAGTACTTC. As protein: CASSFQGREGETQYF.

This clone was seen ten or more times. This rearrangement joins TRBV10-3 to TRBJ1-2; D remains ambiguous. The germline CDR1 and CDR2 sequences are ENHRY and SYGVKD. The CDR3 extends over 14 amino acids. The germline V and J ends were trimmed by 7 bases and 0 bases, with 12 bases remaining between them. CDR3 amino acids: CAIKEGMTNYGYTF. CDR3 nucleotide sequence: TGTGCCATCAAGGAGGGAATGACTAACTATGGCTACACCTTC.

This clone was detected many times. The chain uses TRBV5-1 and TRBJ1-4; the D gene is possibly TRBD1 (6 bases). CDR1 SGHRS and CDR2 YFSETQ come from the germline V gene. Trimming removed 3 bases from V and 8 bases from J, with 17 bases in between. The CDR3 loop spans 15 amino acids. This CDR3 reads CASSSTGRLEEKLFF. The CDR3 coding sequence is TGCGCCAGCAGCTCGACAGGAAGATTGGAAGAAAAACTGTTTTTT.

This clone was detected only a few times. J is TRBJ2-5 and V is TRBV5-1; the match to TRBD1 covers 7 bases. The CDR3 extends over 13 amino acids. Germline V gene sequence: CDR1 SGHRS, CDR2 YFSETQ. The ends lost 4 bases at V and 5 bases at J; junction bases unmatched: 5. CDR3 DNA sequence: TGCGCCAGCAGCGCACAGGGGCGGGAGACCCAGTACTTC. This sequence encodes CASSAQGRETQYF.

This clone was counted ten times or more. The CDR3 sequence: CASSQGRTAYEQYF. CDR3 bases: TGTGCCAGCAGCCAAGGAAGGACAGCCTACGAGCAGTACTTC. The rearrangement uses TRBV4-2 and TRBJ2-7; tentative D call: TRBD1 (6 bases). The germline V gene has CDR1 LGHNA and CDR2 YNFKEQ. V lost 1 base to trimming and J lost 2 bases, with 9 bases between them. The CDR3 consists of 14 residues.

In its sample, this clone was seen a few times. This sequence may be a read error, since a much larger clone differs from it by one base. The gene calls are TRBV10-3 and TRBJ2-3; 8 nucleotides align to TRBD1. The CDR3 runs 15 residues. Trimming at V came to 6 bases and at J to 6 bases, leaving 11 bases not matched to a gene. The germline CDR1 and CDR2 sequences are ENHRY and SYGVKD. The CDR3 loop reads CAISSSRGPTDTQYF. Here the CDR3 DNA reads TGTGCCATCAGCTCCAGCAGGGGGCCGACGGATACGCAGTATTTT.

This clone was seen at least ten times. The chain links TRBV10-1 to TRBJ2-4; unclear D gene. Germline V gene lookup returns CDR1 WNHNN and CDR2 SYGVQD (reference sequence). The CDR3 is made up of 11 amino acids. The ends were cut back, 10 bases at V and 5 bases at J, with 9 bases in the middle. The CDR3 loop is CANSTQNIQYF. In DNA form, the CDR3 reads TGCGCCAATTCGACACAAAACATTCAGTACTTC.

The table lists this clone with a few counts. The chain links TRBV6-5 to TRBJ1-5, with a tentative D call TRBD1 (6 bases). In germline, CDR1 is MNHEY, CDR2 SVGAGI. Trimming cost V 4 bases and J 5 bases, with 21 bases left between them. CDR3 size: 17 residues. In DNA, the CDR3 is TGTGCCAGCAGTTTGGGGGTAAGTCGACAGGTCTATCAGCCCCAGCATTTT. This codes for CASSLGVSRQVYQPQHF.

This clone came up a few times. This chain uses TRBV6-1 with TRBJ1-6; D uncertain. Germline loops: CDR1 MNHNS, CDR2 SASEGT. CDR3 length: 16 amino acids. The V and J ends lost 6 bases and 0 bases respectively, with 12 bases between them. For the CDR3, the DNA is TGTGCCAGCAGCCCAGATGGCAGCTCCTATAATTCACCCCTCCACTTT. Translating it yields CASSPDGSSYNSPLHF.

In this sample, this clone turned up many times. Other DNA sequences within the sample encode an identical CDR3. The rearrangement joins TRBV5-1 to TRBJ2-3, with a possible D match to TRBD2 (6 bases). The CDR3 loop spans 15 amino acids. Germline V gene lookup returns CDR1 SGHRS and CDR2 YFSETQ. V was pared by 5 bases and J by 0 bases, with 13 bases between. CDR3 region: CASSGWEASTDTQYF. The CDR3 nucleotides read TGCGCCAGCAGTGGGTGGGAGGCCAGCACAGATACGCAGTATTTT.

This clone was seen at least ten times. The V and J genes are TRBV6-1 and TRBJ2-4; weak D call: TRBD1 (6 bases). The V end lost 8 bases, the J end lost 0 bases, and 11 bases lay between the germline ends. The CDR3 loop spans 14 amino acids. The germline V gene has CDR1 MNHNS and CDR2 SASEGT. CDR3 sequence: CASDSGVAKNIQYF. DNA of the CDR3: TGTGCCAGCGATTCAGGGGTAGCCAAAAACATTCAGTACTTC.

The chain employs TRBV6-1 and TRBJ1-6, with TRBD1 identical over 8 bases. This CDR3 is 15 amino acids long. V lost 6 bases to trimming and J lost 14 bases; unmatched junction nucleotides: 15. CDR1 is MNHNS and CDR2 is SASEGT in the germline V gene. CDR3: CASSPRGTGQSTLHF. CDR3 nucleotides: TGTGCCAGCAGCCCCAGGGGGACAGGACAATCAACCCTCCACTTT.

This clone was seen many times. V and J are TRBV6-1 and TRBJ1-4; weak D call: TRBD1 (6 bases). This CDR3 contains 16 residues. From germline, CDR1 is MNHNS and CDR2 SASEGT. V was trimmed by 2 bases and J by 8 bases, leaving 18 bases between them. CDR3 loop: CASSEFQGQLREKLFF. In DNA form, the CDR3 reads TGTGCCAGCAGTGAATTCCAGGGGCAGTTACGGGAAAAACTGTTTTTT.

This clone has a count of ten or more. The rearrangement links TRBV20-1 to TRBJ1-1; 8 bases fit TRBD1. V lost 5 bases to trimming and J lost 9 bases; unmatched junction nucleotides: 8. Germline lookup yields CDR1 DFQATT and CDR2 SNEGSKA (reference sequence). This CDR3 contains 12 residues. The CDR3 loop is CSALDRGGKAFF. The CDR3 nucleotides are TGCAGTGCTTTAGACAGGGGCGGAAAAGCTTTCTTT.

This clone occurred a few times. A much larger clone differs from this one at a single base, so this may be a read error. The conserved closing phenylalanine or tryptophan is absent in this CDR3, likely reflecting a read error. The DNA for the CDR3 is TGCGCCAGCAGCTTGGGACTAGCGGTCCTCAGCACAGATACGCAGTATCTT. This gives the protein CASSLGLAVLSTDTQYL. The chain employs TRBV5-1 and TRBJ2-3, with 9 bases matching TRBD2. Per germline, CDR1 SGHRS and CDR2 YFSETQ. This CDR3 has 17 residues. V shed 0 bases, J shed 0 bases, and the junction held 5 bases outside the gene matches.

This clone was recorded at least ten times. The chain couples TRBV19 to TRBJ1-5, with a tentative D call TRBD1 (6 bases). The germline CDR1 and CDR2 sequences are LNHDA and SQIVND (reference sequence). The CDR3 has 15 amino acids. With 5 bases removed from V and 4 bases from J, the gap between germline ends came to 15 bases. The CDR3 bases are TGTGCCAGTAGTGTCCAACAGGGAATAAATCAGCCCCAGCATTTT. Amino acid sequence: CASSVQQGINQPQHF.

Many counts were recorded for this clone. Other DNA sequences from this sample encode an identical CDR3 as well. The V call is TRBV4-1, the J call TRBJ2-7; 8 bases map to TRBD2. Germline V gene sequence: CDR1 MGHRA, CDR2 YSYEKL. The V and J ends lost 4 bases and 4 bases, in that order; junction bases with no gene match: 6. CDR3 size: 14 residues. CDR3 DNA: TGCGCCAGCAGCCCCCCGGGGGGGGTTTACGAGCAGTACTTC. It specifies CASSPPGGVYEQYF.

This clone was seen ten or more times. This may stem from a read error, because a much larger clone lies one nucleotide away. The identical CDR3 is also encoded by other nucleotide sequences in the sample. The chain joins TRBV28 to TRBJ1-2; a possible D gene is TRBD1 (5 bases). The CDR3 totals 14 residues. Trimming removed 3 bases from V and 12 bases from J, with 20 bases in between. Germline V gives CDR1 MDHEN, CDR2 SYDVKM. CDR3 loop: CASSFPGTPAGNTF. CDR3 DNA: TGTGCCAGCAGTTTCCCCGGGACGCCGGCCGGGAACACCTTC.

This clone has at least ten counts. The CDR3 here is CASSFAGRGYSNQPQHF. The CDR3 DNA follows: TGTGCCAGCAGTTTCGCGGGAAGGGGGTATAGCAATCAGCCCCAGCATTTT. This chain uses TRBV12-3 or TRBV12-4 with TRBJ1-5; D might be TRBD1 (6 bases). The CDR3 loop spans 17 amino acids. V lost 3 bases and J lost 0, with 15 bases in between.

As concerns this clone: Possible read error: a much larger clone is one base away. This chain uses TRBV29-1 with TRBJ2-4, with D maybe TRBD2 (6 bases). The CDR3 contains 12 residues. Germline lookup yields CDR1 SQVTM and CDR2 ANQGSEA. In nucleotides, the CDR3 is TGCAGCGCTGGGAAGGAGGGGAACATTAAGTACTTC. Encoded protein: CSAGKEGNIKYF.